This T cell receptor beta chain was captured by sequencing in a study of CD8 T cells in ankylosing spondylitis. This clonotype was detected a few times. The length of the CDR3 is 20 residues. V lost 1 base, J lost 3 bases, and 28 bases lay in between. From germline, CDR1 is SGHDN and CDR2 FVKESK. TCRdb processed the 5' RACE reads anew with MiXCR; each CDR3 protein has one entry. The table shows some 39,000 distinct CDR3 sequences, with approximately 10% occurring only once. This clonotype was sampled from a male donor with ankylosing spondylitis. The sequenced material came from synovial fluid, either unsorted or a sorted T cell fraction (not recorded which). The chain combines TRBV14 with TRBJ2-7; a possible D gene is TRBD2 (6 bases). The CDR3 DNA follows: TGTGCCAGCAGCCAAGGGGAGGTTAGAACACCAGTCCCAGACTACTACGAGCAGTACTTC. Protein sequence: CASSQGEVRTPVPDYYEQYF.